Listed below are T cell receptor beta chains from one sample, sequenced in a study of shared clonotypes between healthy human individuals. The table came from immunoSEQ multiplex PCR; TCRdb's copy has only in-frame clones and leaves some out. Of around 340,000 clones detected, more than 60% appear once; the ten largest clones hold more than 9%. The sample consisted of memory CD4+ T cells sorted from blood. The source of these receptors is a young man in good health. Each CDR3 is given with its conserved first and last residue. Expanded clones are given a class, and other clones once, few, many or no size at all.

j_call | v_call | clone_size | cdr3_aa
TRBJ2-7 | TRBV4-2 | . | CASSQFLLPRDSSYEQYF
TRBJ1-1 | TRBV19 | . | CASSMYTEAFF
TRBJ2-7 | TRBV10-3 | . | CAISDPSLRGYEQYF
TRBJ2-1 | TRBV12-5 | . | CASGLSSGTRHNEQFF
TRBJ2-5 | TRBV6-1 | . | CASSDPGLAGGETQYF
TRBJ1-4 | TRBV7-2 | . | CASSPFEGDGEKLFF
TRBJ2-3 | TRBV7-9 | . | CASSLPAQRQYF
TRBJ1-2 | TRBV28 | . | CASSSRTVLANYGYTF
TRBJ2-7 | TRBV28 | . | CASGLSGELYEQYF
TRBJ2-3 | TRBV29-1 | few | CSVEGPTHRDTQYF
TRBJ1-1 | TRBV7-8 | few | CASSLGRGLGYTEAFF
TRBJ1-3 | TRBV7-2 | . | CASSYVSGGNTIYF
TRBJ2-3 | TRBV29-1 | . | CSVTGTGGSSTDTQYF
TRBJ2-7 | TRBV16 | . | CASRPRDRGFSYEQYF
TRBJ2-3 | TRBV7-2 | . | CASSEPGQGGSDTQYF
TRBJ1-1 | TRBV27 | . | CASSFLGVNTEAFF
TRBJ2-1 | TRBV11-3 | . | CASSPDRHEQFF
TRBJ2-7 | TRBV7-3 | . | CASSLRPPGQGGMYEQYF
TRBJ2-1 | TRBV30 | . | CAWSRFGGGNEQFF
TRBJ2-1 | TRBV15 | . | CATCPRALAYNEQFF
TRBJ2-7 | TRBV19 | . | CASSISTGREATPALGEQYF
TRBJ1-2 | TRBV5-4 | . | CASSLQGPNYGYTF
TRBJ2-7 | TRBV5-6 | medium-sized | CASTLGGYEQYF
TRBJ2-4 | TRBV7-9 | . | CASSRTDGAKNIQYF
TRBJ2-7 | TRBV29-1 | . | CSVSPGQGVHEQYF
TRBJ2-7 | TRBV29-1 | . | CSGGTGDAYEQYF
TRBJ2-1 | TRBV28 | once | CASRSGLSYNEQFF
TRBJ1-1 | TRBV7-2 | . | CASSLLTGPTEAFF
TRBJ2-1 | TRBV7-3 | . | CASSEGRNEQFF
TRBJ2-5 | TRBV28 | . | CASRTLAGPQETQYF
TRBJ1-1 | TRBV11-3 | . | CASSQELDTEAFF
TRBJ2-2 | TRBV6-4 | . | CASSERRTGELFF
TRBJ1-4 | TRBV7-9 | . | CASSLTLTGRGTNEKLFF
TRBJ2-1 | TRBV29-1 | . | CSAFQDSPSYNEQFF
TRBJ1-4 | TRBV7-9 | . | CASSYRQGATNEKLFF
TRBJ2-1 | TRBV18 | . | CASSPGTTGYNEQFF
TRBJ1-1 | TRBV30 | . | CAWKDREDTEAFF
TRBJ2-1 | TRBV7-9 | . | CASSLESVYNEQFF
TRBJ1-1 | TRBV25-1 | many | CASSEIQGIQTEAFF
TRBJ2-1 | TRBV29-1 | . | CSGIPPGLAGEQFF
TRBJ2-2 | TRBV28 | . | CASSFLGQGADTGELFF
TRBJ2-7 | TRBV7-2 | . | CASSRLAGPTYEQYF
TRBJ2-2 | TRBV11-3 | . | CASSSGLAGAPGTGELFF
TRBJ2-1 | TRBV27 | . | CATRRGDVSYNEQFF
TRBJ2-3 | TRBV5-1 | once | CASSSDTTSTDTQYF
TRBJ2-4 | TRBV29-1 | . | CSVETYDSLAKNIQYF
TRBJ2-1 | TRBV7-3 | . | CASSPNRVTGGWSYNEQFF
TRBJ2-7 | TRBV4-1 | . | CASSQNSYSYEQYF
TRBJ2-1 | TRBV7-9 | . | CASTQRELSNEQFF
TRBJ2-3 | TRBV11-2 | . | CASSLNADTQYF
TRBJ2-3 | TRBV18 | . | CASSPTGARRDTQYF
TRBJ1-2 | TRBV11-2 | few | CASSPRAGGRYGYTF
TRBJ2-7 | TRBV6-1 | . | CASRIEGPQEQYF